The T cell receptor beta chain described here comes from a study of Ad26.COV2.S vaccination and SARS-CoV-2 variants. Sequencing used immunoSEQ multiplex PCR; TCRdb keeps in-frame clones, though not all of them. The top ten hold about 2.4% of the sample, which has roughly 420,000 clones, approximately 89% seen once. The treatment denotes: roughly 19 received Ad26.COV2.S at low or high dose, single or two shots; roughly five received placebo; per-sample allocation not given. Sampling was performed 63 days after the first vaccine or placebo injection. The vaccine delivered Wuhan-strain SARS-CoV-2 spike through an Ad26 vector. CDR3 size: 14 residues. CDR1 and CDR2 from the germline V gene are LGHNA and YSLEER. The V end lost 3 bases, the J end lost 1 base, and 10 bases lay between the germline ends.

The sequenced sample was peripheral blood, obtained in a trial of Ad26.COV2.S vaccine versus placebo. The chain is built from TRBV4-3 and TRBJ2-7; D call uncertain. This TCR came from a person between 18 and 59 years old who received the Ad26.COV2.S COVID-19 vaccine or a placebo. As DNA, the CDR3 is TGCGCCAGCAGCCATCTCCATTCTTCCTACGAGCAGTACTTC. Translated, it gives CASSHLHSSYEQYF.